The rows below give T cell receptor beta chains drawn from one sample of a study of cytomegalovirus exposure and HLA in healthy donors. Produced via immunoSEQ multiplex PCR; TCRdb's table is partial and in-frame only. The sample has over 150,000 clones, roughly four fifths seen once; the top ten hold 0.08% to 0.1%. Sequenced sample: PBMCs. These receptors originate from a boy younger than 10 in good health and CMV-seronegative. The CDR3 runs from the conserved cysteine through the conserved F or W. Fields, in order: clone size, V gene, D gene, J gene, CDR3 protein, CDR3 DNA. The D gene is left open where the match is weak. The listing skips clone size in some rows; elsewhere it reads once, few, many or a size class.

clone_size: .
v_call: TRBV2
d_call: .
j_call: TRBJ1-2
cdr3_aa: CASRKGEGPIPYGYTF
cdr3_nt: TGTGCCAGCAGGAAAGGGGAGGGCCCTATCCCCTATGGCTACACCTTC

clone_size: .
v_call: TRBV5-1
d_call: TRBD2
j_call: TRBJ2-5
cdr3_aa: CASSLTSGGETQYF
cdr3_nt: TGCGCCAGCAGCTTGACTAGCGGGGGGGAGACCCAGTACTTC

clone_size: .
v_call: TRBV7-9
d_call: TRBD1
j_call: TRBJ1-2
cdr3_aa: CASSLTGDGYTF
cdr3_nt: TGTGCCAGCAGCTTAACAGGGGATGGCTACACCTTC

clone_size: few
v_call: TRBV5-4
d_call: .
j_call: TRBJ1-1
cdr3_aa: CASSGGELSSEAFF
cdr3_nt: TGTGCCAGCAGCGGGGGGGAGTTGAGTTCAGAAGCTTTCTTT

clone_size: .
v_call: TRBV6-6
d_call: .
j_call: TRBJ2-7
cdr3_aa: CASRAAGTTYEQYF
cdr3_nt: TGTGCCAGCAGGGCCGCCGGGACAACCTACGAGCAGTACTTC

clone_size: .
v_call: TRBV9
d_call: TRBD2
j_call: TRBJ2-5
cdr3_aa: CASSDGTSVKETQYF
cdr3_nt: TGTGCCAGCAGCGATGGAACTAGCGTGAAAGAGACCCAGTACTTC

clone_size: few
v_call: TRBV10-3
d_call: TRBD2
j_call: TRBJ2-5
cdr3_aa: CAISAPSGGQETQYF
cdr3_nt: TGTGCCATCAGTGCCCCTAGCGGGGGACAAGAGACCCAGTACTTC

clone_size: .
v_call: TRBV5-8
d_call: TRBD1
j_call: TRBJ1-2
cdr3_aa: CASSQGTAPEANYGYTF
cdr3_nt: TGTGCCAGCAGCCAGGGGACAGCGCCTGAAGCTAACTATGGCTACACCTTC

clone_size: .
v_call: TRBV6-6
d_call: .
j_call: TRBJ2-1
cdr3_aa: CASSYSDRGNEQFF
cdr3_nt: TGTGCCAGCAGTTACTCGGACCGGGGCAATGAGCAGTTCTTC

clone_size: .
v_call: TRBV6-6
d_call: .
j_call: TRBJ1-1
cdr3_aa: CASSYLVQGGNTEAFF
cdr3_nt: TGTGCCAGCAGTTACTTGGTTCAGGGAGGGAACACTGAAGCTTTCTTT

clone_size: .
v_call: TRBV4-2
d_call: TRBD1
j_call: TRBJ2-1
cdr3_aa: CASSQTGTGDNEQFF
cdr3_nt: TGTGCCAGCAGCCAAACCGGGACAGGCGACAATGAGCAGTTCTTC

clone_size: .
v_call: TRBV2
d_call: .
j_call: TRBJ2-1
cdr3_aa: CTSLRTVRGNEQFF
cdr3_nt: TGTACCAGCCTGCGGACGGTGCGGGGCAATGAGCAGTTCTTC